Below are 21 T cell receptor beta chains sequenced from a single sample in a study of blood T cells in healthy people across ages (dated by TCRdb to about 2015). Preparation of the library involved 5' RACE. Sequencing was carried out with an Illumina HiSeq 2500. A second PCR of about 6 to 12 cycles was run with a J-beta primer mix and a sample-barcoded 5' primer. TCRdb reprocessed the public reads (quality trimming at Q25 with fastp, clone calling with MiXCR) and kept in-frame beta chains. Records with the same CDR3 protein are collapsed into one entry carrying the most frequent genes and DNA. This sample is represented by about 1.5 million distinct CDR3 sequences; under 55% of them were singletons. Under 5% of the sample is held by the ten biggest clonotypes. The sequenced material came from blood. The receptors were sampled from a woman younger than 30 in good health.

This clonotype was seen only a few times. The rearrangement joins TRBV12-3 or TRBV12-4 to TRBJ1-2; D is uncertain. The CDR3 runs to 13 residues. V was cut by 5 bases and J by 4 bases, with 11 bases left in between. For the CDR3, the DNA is TGTGCCAGCAGTCGCATCCCTGGCTATGGCTACACCTTC. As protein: CASSRIPGYGYTF.

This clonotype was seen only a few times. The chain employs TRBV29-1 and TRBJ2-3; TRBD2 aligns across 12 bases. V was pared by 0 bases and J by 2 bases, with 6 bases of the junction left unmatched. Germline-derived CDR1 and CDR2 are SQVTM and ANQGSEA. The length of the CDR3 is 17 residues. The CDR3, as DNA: TGCAGCGTTGAAGACGGGACTAGCGGGTCTTTCACAGATACGCAGTATTTT. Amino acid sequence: CSVEDGTSGSFTDTQYF.

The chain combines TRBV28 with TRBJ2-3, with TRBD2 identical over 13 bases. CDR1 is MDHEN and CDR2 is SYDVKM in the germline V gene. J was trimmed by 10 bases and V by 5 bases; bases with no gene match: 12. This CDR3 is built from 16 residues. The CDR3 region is CASSPNGLAGEGAQYF. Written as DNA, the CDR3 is TGTGCCAGCAGTCCCAACGGACTAGCGGGAGAGGGTGCGCAGTATTTT. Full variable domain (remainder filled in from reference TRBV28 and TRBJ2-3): DVKVTQSSRYLVKRTGEKVFLECVQDMDHENMFWYRQDPGLGLRLIYFSYDVKMKEKGDIPEGYSVSREKKERFSLILESASTNQTSMYLCASSPNGLAGEGAQYFGPGTRLTVL.

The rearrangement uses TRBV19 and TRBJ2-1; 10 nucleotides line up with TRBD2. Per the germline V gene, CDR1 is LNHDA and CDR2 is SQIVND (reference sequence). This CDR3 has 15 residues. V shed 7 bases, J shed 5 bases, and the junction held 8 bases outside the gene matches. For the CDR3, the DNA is TGTGCCAGTACTCCTCCTAGCGGGAGCGACAATGAGCAGTTCTTC. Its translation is CASTPPSGSDNEQFF.

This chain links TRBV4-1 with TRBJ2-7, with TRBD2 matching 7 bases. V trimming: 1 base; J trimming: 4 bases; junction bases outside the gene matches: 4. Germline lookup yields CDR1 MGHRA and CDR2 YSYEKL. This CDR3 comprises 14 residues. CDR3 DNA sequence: TGCGCCAGCAGCCAAGTGACTAGCAAATACGAGCAGTACTTC. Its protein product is CASSQVTSKYEQYF.

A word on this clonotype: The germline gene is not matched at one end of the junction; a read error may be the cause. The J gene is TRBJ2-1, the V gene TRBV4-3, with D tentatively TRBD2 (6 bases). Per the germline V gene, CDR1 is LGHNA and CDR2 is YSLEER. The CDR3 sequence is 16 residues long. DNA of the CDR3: TGCGCCAGCAGCCCCTATAGCGGAGACTCCTACAACGAGCAGTTCTTC. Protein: CASSPYSGDSYNEQFF.

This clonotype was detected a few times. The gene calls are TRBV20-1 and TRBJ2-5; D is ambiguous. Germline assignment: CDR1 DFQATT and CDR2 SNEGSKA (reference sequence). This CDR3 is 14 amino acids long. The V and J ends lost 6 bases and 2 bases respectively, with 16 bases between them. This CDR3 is CSAQIPGRQETQYF. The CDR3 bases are TGCAGTGCCCAGATCCCGGGCCGACAAGAGACCCAGTACTTC.

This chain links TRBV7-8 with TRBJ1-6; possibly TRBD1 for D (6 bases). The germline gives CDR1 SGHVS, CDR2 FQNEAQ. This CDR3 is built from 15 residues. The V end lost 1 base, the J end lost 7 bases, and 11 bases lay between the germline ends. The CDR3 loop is CASSLDGGGNSPLHF. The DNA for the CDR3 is TGTGCCAGCAGCTTAGATGGGGGCGGCAATTCACCCCTCCACTTT.

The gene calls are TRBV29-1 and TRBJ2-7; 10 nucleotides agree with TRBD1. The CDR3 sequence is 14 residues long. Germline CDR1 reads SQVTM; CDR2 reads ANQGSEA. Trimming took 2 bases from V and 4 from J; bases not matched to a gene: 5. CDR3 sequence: CSVERGTGDYEQYF. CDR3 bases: TGCAGCGTTGAAAGGGGGACAGGGGATTACGAGCAGTACTTC.

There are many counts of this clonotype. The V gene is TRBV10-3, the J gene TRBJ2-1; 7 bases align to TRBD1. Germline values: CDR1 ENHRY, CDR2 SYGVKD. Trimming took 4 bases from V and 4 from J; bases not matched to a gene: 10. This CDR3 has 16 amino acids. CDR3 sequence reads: CAISGGDSHMYNEQFF. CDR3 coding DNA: TGTGCCATCAGTGGAGGGGACAGCCATATGTACAATGAGCAGTTCTTC.

The CDR3 nucleotides are TGCAGTGCCAATAGCGGGATCACAGATACGCAGTATTTT. Its protein product is CSANSGITDTQYF. The chain links TRBV20-1 to TRBJ2-3; TRBD2 agrees at 8 bases. Germline loops: CDR1 DFQATT, CDR2 SNEGSKA (reference sequence). The CDR3 is made up of 13 amino acids. J was trimmed by 2 bases and V by 6 bases; bases with no gene match: 4.

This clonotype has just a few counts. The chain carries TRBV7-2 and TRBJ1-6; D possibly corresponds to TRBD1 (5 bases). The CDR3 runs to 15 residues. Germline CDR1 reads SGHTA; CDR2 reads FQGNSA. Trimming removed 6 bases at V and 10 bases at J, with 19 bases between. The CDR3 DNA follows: TGTGCCAGCAGACTAGGACACTTAACGTGGTCACCCCTCCACTTT. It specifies CASRLGHLTWSPLHF.

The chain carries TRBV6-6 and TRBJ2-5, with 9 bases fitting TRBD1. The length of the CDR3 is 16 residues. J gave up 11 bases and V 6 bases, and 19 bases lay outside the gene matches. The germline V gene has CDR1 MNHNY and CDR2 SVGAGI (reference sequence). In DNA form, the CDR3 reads TGTGCCAGCAGAAAAAAGACCGGGACAGGGATAGGTGAGCAGTACTTC. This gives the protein CASRKKTGTGIGEQYF.

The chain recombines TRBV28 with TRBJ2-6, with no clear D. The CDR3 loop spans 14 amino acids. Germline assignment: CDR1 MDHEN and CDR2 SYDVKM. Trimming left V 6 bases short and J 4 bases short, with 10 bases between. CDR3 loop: CASSSATGANVLTF. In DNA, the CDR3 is TGTGCCAGCAGCTCTGCCACCGGGGCCAACGTCCTGACTTTC.

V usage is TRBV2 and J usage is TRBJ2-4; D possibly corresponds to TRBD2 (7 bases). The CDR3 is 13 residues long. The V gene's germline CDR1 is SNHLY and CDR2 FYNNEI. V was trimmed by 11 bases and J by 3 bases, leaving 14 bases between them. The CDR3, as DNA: TGTGCCGGGAGGGGGTTCGGCAAAAACATTCAGTACTTC. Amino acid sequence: CAGRGFGKNIQYF.

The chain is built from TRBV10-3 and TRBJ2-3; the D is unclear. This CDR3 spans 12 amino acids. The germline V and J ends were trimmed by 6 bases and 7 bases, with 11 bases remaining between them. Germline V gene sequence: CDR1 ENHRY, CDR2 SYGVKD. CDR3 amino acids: CAIRETGYTQYF. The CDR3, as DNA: TGTGCCATCAGGGAAACCGGTTATACGCAGTATTTT.

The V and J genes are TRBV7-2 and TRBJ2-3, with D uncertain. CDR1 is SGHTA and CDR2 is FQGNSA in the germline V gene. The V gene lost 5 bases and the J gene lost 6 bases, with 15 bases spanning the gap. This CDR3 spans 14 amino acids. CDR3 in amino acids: CASSVLGFRDTQYF. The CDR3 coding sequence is TGTGCCAGCAGCGTTCTTGGGTTCCGCGATACGCAGTATTTT. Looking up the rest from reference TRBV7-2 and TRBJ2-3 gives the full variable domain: GAGVSQSPSNKVTEKGKDVELRCDPISGHTALYWYRQSLGQGLEFLIYFQGNSAPDKSGLPSDRFSAERTGGSVSTLTIQRTQQEDSAVYLCASSVLGFRDTQYFGPGTRLTVL.

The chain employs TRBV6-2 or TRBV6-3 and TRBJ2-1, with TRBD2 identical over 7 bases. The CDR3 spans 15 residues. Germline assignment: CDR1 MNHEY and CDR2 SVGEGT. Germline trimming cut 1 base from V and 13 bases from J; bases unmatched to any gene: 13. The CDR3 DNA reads TGTGCCAGCAGTTACTGGAGCGTTTGGCGGGAGACCCAGTTCTTC. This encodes CASSYWSVWRETQFF.

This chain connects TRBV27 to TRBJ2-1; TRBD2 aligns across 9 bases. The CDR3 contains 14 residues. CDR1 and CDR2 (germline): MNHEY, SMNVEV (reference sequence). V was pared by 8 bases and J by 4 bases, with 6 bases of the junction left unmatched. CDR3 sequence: CASFTSGPYNEQFF. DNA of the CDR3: TGTGCCAGCTTTACTAGCGGGCCTTACAATGAGCAGTTCTTC.

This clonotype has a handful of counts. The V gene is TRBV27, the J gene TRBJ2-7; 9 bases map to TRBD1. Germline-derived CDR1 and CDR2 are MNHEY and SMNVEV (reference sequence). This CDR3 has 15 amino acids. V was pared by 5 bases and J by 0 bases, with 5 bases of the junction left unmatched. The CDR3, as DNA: TGTGCCAGCAGTACGACAGGGGGTAGCTCCTACGAGCAGTACTTC. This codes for CASSTTGGSSYEQYF.

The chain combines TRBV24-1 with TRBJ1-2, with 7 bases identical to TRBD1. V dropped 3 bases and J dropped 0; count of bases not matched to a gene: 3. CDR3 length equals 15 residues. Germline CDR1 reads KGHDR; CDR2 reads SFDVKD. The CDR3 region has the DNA TGTGCCACCAGTGATCCCGGGACAGCTAACTATGGCTACACCTTC. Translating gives CATSDPGTANYGYTF.